Presented here are 9 T cell receptor beta chains from one specimen sequenced in a study of T cell repertoires in aging, cancer and after chemotherapy. TRB rearrangements spanning V, D and J were amplified using mixed TRB-A/B primers. Via MiXCR, TCRdb re-called the multiplex PCR reads, giving one row per CDR3 protein. The table lists roughly 9,300 distinct CDR3 sequences, roughly 40% of them singletons. The template was genomic DNA from peripheral blood, not RNA. Input material: blood. Every receptor here comes from a human donor in good health.

This clonotype was picked up a small number of times. The chain carries TRBV11-2 and TRBJ2-1; the D is unclear. The CDR3 runs 12 residues. Germline CDR1 and CDR2: SGHAT and FQNNGV. Trimming pared 1 base from V and 7 bases from J, leaving 5 bases between. Here the CDR3 DNA reads TGTGCCAGCAGCTTAGTTGTGAATGAGCAGTTCTTC. This encodes CASSLVVNEQFF.

This clonotype came up a few times. The V call is TRBV6-5, the J call TRBJ1-5; 7 nucleotides align to TRBD1. Germline V lookup: CDR1 MNHEY, CDR2 SVGAGI. This CDR3 region has 15 residues. V shed 5 bases and J 5 bases; nucleotides not matched to a gene: 9. In nucleotides, the CDR3 is TGTGCCAGCAGTCCGTCCCGGACAGGCCATCAGCCCCAGCATTTT. As protein: CASSPSRTGHQPQHF.

The rearrangement joins TRBV6-5 to TRBJ2-2, with D perhaps matching TRBD1 or TRBD2 (5 bases each). Trimming cost V 3 bases and J 3 bases, with 14 bases left between them. This CDR3 is 16 amino acids long. Germline loops: CDR1 MNHEY, CDR2 SVGAGI. CDR3 protein: CASSYGLGTDTGELFF. The CDR3 coding sequence is TGTGCCAGCAGTTATGGTCTCGGGACGGACACCGGGGAGCTGTTTTTT.

This clonotype has just a few counts. The chain couples TRBV11-1 to TRBJ1-1; a weak D match, TRBD1 (5 bases). V was cut by 5 bases and J by 3 bases, with 16 bases left in between. Looked up from germline, CDR1 is SGHAT and CDR2 is FQDESV (reference sequence). The length of the CDR3 is 15 residues. CDR3 DNA sequence: TGTGCCAGCAGCCCCAATTGGGTGGGGGACACTGAAGCTTTCTTT. Translated: CASSPNWVGDTEAFF.

This chain joins TRBV2 and TRBJ1-5; the match to TRBD1 covers 11 bases. V shed 7 bases, J shed 2 bases, and the junction held 7 bases outside the gene matches. Germline V gene sequence: CDR1 SNHLY, CDR2 FYNNEI. The CDR3 is 16 amino acids. CDR3 amino acids: CASMSDRGRGNQPQHF. The DNA for the CDR3 is TGTGCCAGCATGTCGGACAGGGGGCGAGGCAATCAGCCCCAGCATTTT. Supplemented by reference TRBV2 and TRBJ1-5, the full variable domain reads EPEVTQTPSHQVTQMGQEVILRCVPISNHLYFYWYRQILGQKVEFLVSFYNNEISEKSEIFDDQFSVERPDGSNFTLKIRSTKLEDSAMYFCASMSDRGRGNQPQHFGDGTRLSIL.

This clonotype was detected a few times. The chain recombines TRBV6-1 with TRBJ1-3; D uncertain. Germline V CDR1 and CDR2: MNHNS, SASEGT. Trimming pared 6 bases from V and 1 base from J, leaving 7 bases between. The length of the CDR3 is 13 residues. CDR3 region: CASSPKSGNTIYF. CDR3 nucleotide sequence: TGTGCCAGCAGCCCCAAGTCTGGAAACACCATATATTTT.

The rearrangement joins TRBV7-7 to TRBJ1-2, with D perhaps matching TRBD1 (5 bases). Trimming took off 0 bases at V and 7 bases at J, with 9 bases between the two ends. Per the germline V gene, CDR1 is SSHAT and CDR2 is FNYEAQ (reference sequence). The CDR3 has 13 residues. CDR3 loop: CASSLAGEGGYTF. The CDR3 DNA reads TGTGCCAGCAGCTTAGCGGGGGAGGGTGGCTACACCTTC. Full variable domain (missing parts from reference TRBV7-7 and TRBJ1-2): GAGVSQSPRYKVTKRGQDVTLRCDPISSHATLYWYQQALGQGPEFLTYFNYEAQPDKSGLPSDRFSAERPEGSISTLTIQRTEQRDSAMYRCASSLAGEGGYTFGSGTRLTVV.

This clonotype appeared a few times. The chain has TRBV2 and TRBJ1-4; TRBD1 is a possible D gene (6 bases). CDR1 is SNHLY, CDR2 FYNNEI, per germline. V gave up 5 bases and J gave up 5 bases, with 12 bases separating them. The CDR3 sequence is 14 residues long. The CDR3 spells CASSWTASNEKLFF. The CDR3 DNA is TGTGCCAGCAGTTGGACAGCTTCGAATGAAAAACTGTTTTTT.

The V call is TRBV6-4, the J call TRBJ2-3; D is perhaps TRBD1 or TRBD2 (5 bases each). Germline V gene sequence: CDR1 MRHNA, CDR2 SNTAGT. V lost 8 bases to trimming and J lost 6 bases, with 21 bases between them. The CDR3 length is 15 residues. CDR3 sequence: CASAPYGTNGDTQYF. DNA for the CDR3: TGTGCCAGCGCTCCTTACGGGACGAATGGGGATACGCAGTATTTT.